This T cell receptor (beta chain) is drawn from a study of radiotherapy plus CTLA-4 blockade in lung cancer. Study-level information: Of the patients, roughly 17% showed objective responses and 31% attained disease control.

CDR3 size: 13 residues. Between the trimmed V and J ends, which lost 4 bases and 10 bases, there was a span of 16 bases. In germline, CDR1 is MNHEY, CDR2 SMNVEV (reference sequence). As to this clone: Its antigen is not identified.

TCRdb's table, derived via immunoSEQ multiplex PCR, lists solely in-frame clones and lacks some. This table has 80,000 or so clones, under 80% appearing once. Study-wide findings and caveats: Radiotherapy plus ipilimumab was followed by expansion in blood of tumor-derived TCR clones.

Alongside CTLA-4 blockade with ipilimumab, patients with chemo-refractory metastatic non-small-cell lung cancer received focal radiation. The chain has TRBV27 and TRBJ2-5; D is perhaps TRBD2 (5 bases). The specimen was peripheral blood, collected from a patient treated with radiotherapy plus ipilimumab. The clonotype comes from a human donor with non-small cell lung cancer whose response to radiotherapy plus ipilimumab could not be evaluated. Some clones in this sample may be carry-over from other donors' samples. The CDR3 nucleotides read TGTGCCAGCAGTTCCCGGACTGCTCTGATCCAGTACTTC. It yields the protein CASSSRTALIQYF.